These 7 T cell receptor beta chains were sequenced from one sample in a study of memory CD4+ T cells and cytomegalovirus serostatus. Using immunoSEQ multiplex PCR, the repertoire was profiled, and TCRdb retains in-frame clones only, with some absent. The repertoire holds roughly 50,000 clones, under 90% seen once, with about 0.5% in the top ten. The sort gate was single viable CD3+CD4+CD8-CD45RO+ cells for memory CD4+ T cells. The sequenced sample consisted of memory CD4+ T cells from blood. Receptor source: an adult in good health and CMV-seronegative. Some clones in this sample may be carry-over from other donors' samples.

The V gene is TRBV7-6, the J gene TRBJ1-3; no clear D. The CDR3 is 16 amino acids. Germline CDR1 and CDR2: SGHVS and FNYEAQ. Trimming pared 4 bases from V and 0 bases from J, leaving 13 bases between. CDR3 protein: CASSWMSDYSGNTIYF. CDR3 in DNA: TGTGCCAGCAGCTGGATGAGCGACTACTCTGGAAACACCATATATTTT.

CDR3 coding DNA: TGTGCCAGCAGCCAATCCGCGATTAATGAGCAGTTCTTC. It yields the protein CASSQSAINEQFF. The gene calls are TRBV4-2 and TRBJ2-1, with unresolved D. This CDR3 has 13 amino acids. V was pared by 2 bases and J by 7 bases, with 9 bases between. Germline CDR1 LGHNA, CDR2 YNFKEQ.

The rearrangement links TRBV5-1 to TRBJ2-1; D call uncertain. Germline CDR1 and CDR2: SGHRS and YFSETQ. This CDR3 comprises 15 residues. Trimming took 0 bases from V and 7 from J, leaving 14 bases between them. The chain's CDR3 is CASSLGNNRLNEQFF. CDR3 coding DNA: TGCGCCAGCAGCTTGGGCAATAACCGACTTAATGAGCAGTTCTTC. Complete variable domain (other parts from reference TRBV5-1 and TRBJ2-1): KAGVTQTPRYLIKTRGQQVTLSCSPISGHRSVSWYQQTPGQGLQFLFEYFSETQRNKGNFPGRFSGRQFSNSRSEMNVSTLELGDSALYLCASSLGNNRLNEQFFGPGTRLTVL.

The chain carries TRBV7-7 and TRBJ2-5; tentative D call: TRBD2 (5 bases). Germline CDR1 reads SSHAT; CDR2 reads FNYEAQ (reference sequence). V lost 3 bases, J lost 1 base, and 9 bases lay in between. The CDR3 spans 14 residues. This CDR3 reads CASSFGLLQETQYF. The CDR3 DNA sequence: TGTGCCAGCAGCTTTGGACTTCTCCAAGAGACCCAGTACTTC.

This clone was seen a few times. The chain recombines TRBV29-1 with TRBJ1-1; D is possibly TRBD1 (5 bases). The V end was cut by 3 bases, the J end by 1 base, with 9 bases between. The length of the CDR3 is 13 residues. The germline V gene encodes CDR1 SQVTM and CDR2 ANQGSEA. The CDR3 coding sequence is TGCAGCGTTGATATTCAGGGGAACACTGAAGCTTTCTTT. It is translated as CSVDIQGNTEAFF.

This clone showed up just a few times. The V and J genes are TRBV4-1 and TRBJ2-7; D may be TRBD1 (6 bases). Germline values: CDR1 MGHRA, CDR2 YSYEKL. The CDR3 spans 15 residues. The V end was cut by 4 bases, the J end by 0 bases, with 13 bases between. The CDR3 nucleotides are TGCGCCAGCAGCCGGGGGCCAGGTGGCTCCTACGAGCAGTACTTC. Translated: CASSRGPGGSYEQYF.

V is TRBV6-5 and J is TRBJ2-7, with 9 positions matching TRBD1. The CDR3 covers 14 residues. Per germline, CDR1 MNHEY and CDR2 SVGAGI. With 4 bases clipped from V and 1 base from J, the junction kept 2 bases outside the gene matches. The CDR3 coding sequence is TGTGCCAGCAGTTCGACAGGGGGTTCCTACGAGCAGTACTTC. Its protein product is CASSSTGGSYEQYF.